In its sample, the clone carrying this T cell receptor (beta chain) was seen many times. The antigen is not known. Unique molecular identifiers were used to barcode this TCRbeta library. TCRdb used MiXCR to reprocess the PCR reads, holding one entry per CDR3 protein. The data hold about 980,000 distinct CDR3 sequences, with about 30% observed a single time. These data belong to a study of T-cell reconstitution after alpha-beta-depleted transplantation in children. Study-wide findings and caveats: At the one-year point after transplant, T-cell counts and TCRbeta diversity were found to come mostly from T cells that had been newly produced. Surviving recipient T cells and intrathymic progenitors accounted for some patients' high TCRbeta diversity at day 60.

Germline V gene sequence: CDR1 LGHNA, CDR2 YSLEER. CDR3 length: 13 residues. With 4 bases removed from V and 4 bases from J, the gap between germline ends came to 8 bases. This TCR came from a boy under three years old who had a stem cell transplant for SCID, so the T cells may come from the graft donor. V gene TRBV4-3 combines with J gene TRBJ2-1; D is undetermined. Specimen: PBMCs, mostly from graft donor cells, collected 360 days after TCRalphabeta/CD19-depleted stem cell transplant. In DNA, the CDR3 is TGCGCCAGCAGCCTTTCAAGGTACAATGAGCAGTTCTTC. This gives the protein CASSLSRYNEQFF.